The rows below give T cell receptor beta chains drawn from one sample of a study of T-cell reconstitution after alpha-beta-depleted transplantation in children. TCRdb re-analysed the PCR reads in MiXCR, keeping a single row per CDR3 protein. The sample shows 300,000 to 350,000 distinct CDR3 sequences, roughly 17% of them seen only once. This sample comprised PBMCs, mostly from graft donor cells, obtained 360 days after TCRalphabeta/CD19-depleted stem cell transplant. The source is a male patient between 2 and 10 years old who had a stem cell transplant for acute lymphoblastic leukemia, so the T cells may come from the graft donor. Each CDR3 is given with its conserved first and last residue. The order of the fields is clone size, D gene, V gene, J gene, CDR3 protein, CDR3 DNA. D genes are given only for firm matches. Size values are once, few and many counts, or a class for expanded clones, and some rows have none.

few,NA,TRBV7-3,TRBJ2-5,CASSFKGRSWETQYF,TGTGCCAGCAGCTTCAAGGGGCGTTCTTGGGAGACCCAGTACTTC
few,TRBD1,TRBV28,TRBJ2-2,CASSLGTGAAGELFF,TGTGCCAGCAGTCTGGGGACAGGGGCAGCCGGGGAGCTGTTTTTT
NA,NA,TRBV19,TRBJ1-4,CASSTLETNEKLFF,TGTGCCAGTAGTACCTTGGAGACTAATGAAAAACTGTTTTTT
few,NA,TRBV12-3/TRBV12-4,TRBJ1-5,CASSFRFQPQHF,TGTGCCAGCAGTTTCAGGTTTCAGCCCCAGCATTTT
NA,NA,TRBV12-3/TRBV12-4,TRBJ2-1,CATVRNEQFF,TGTGCCACCGTCCGCAATGAGCAGTTCTTC
NA,NA,TRBV10-3,TRBJ1-2,CAISDGRNNYGYTF,TGTGCCATCAGTGATGGACGGAATAACTATGGCTACACCTTC
many,NA,TRBV10-3,TRBJ2-5,CAIRAGRQETQYF,TGTGCCATCAGGGCCGGGAGACAAGAGACCCAGTACTTC
many,TRBD2,TRBV19,TRBJ2-1,CASSAQLAAGDNEQFF,TGTGCCAGTAGTGCCCAGCTAGCGGCTGGTGACAATGAGCAGTTCTTC
NA,NA,TRBV5-4,TRBJ2-5,CASSAMTGQETQYF,TGTGCCAGCAGCGCCATGACAGGTCAAGAGACCCAGTACTTC
once,NA,TRBV28,TRBJ2-5,CASRGLLRAQETQYF,TGTGCCAGCAGGGGACTTCTCAGGGCACAAGAGACCCAGTACTTC
NA,NA,TRBV12-3/TRBV12-4,TRBJ2-2,CASRDDLRGTGELFF,TGTGCCAGCAGGGACGACTTAAGGGGCACCGGGGAGCTGTTTTTT
many,NA,TRBV7-8,TRBJ1-5,CASSLELGAFNQPQHF,TGTGCCAGCAGCTTAGAGCTGGGGGCGTTCAATCAGCCCCAGCATTTT
NA,NA,TRBV6-1,TRBJ1-5,CASSEFAGNQPQHF,TGTGCCAGCAGTGAATTTGCTGGCAATCAGCCCCAGCATTTT
once,TRBD1,TRBV4-3,TRBJ2-2,CASSHSPAGQGRTGELFF,TGCGCCAGCAGCCACTCTCCGGCCGGACAGGGGAGGACCGGGGAGCTGTTTTTT
NA,NA,TRBV28,TRBJ2-7,CASSLFGIYEQYF,TGTGCCAGCAGTTTATTTGGGATCTACGAGCAGTACTTC
few,TRBD1,TRBV29-1,TRBJ1-1,CSAWDSPHTEAFF,TGCAGCGCGTGGGACAGCCCGCACACTGAAGCTTTCTTT
NA,NA,TRBV6-5,TRBJ1-4,CASSFIRRETNEKLFF,TGTGCCAGCAGTTTTATCCGGCGGGAAACTAATGAAAAACTGTTTTTT
many,NA,TRBV6-5,TRBJ1-1,CASSYSTTRTEAFF,TGTGCCAGCAGTTACTCCACTACTCGGACTGAAGCTTTCTTT
NA,TRBD2,TRBV28,TRBJ2-7,CASSFRGRYFYEQYF,TGTGCCAGCAGTTTTCGCGGGAGGTATTTTTACGAGCAGTACTTC
few,NA,TRBV7-3,TRBJ2-6,CASSFSGGGANVLTF,TGTGCCAGCAGCTTTTCCGGTGGTGGGGCCAACGTCCTGACTTTC
many,NA,TRBV6-5,TRBJ2-3,CASRQTTDTQYF,TGTGCCAGCAGACAAACTACAGATACGCAGTATTTT
NA,TRBD2,TRBV5-1,TRBJ2-1,CASSIGLADSYNEQFF,TGCGCCAGCAGCATCGGACTAGCCGATTCCTACAATGAGCAGTTCTTC
few,TRBD2,TRBV29-1,TRBJ2-7,CSVGQTAGSDYEQYF,TGCAGCGTCGGGCAGACAGCGGGATCAGACTACGAGCAGTACTTC
NA,NA,TRBV7-3,TRBJ2-3,CASSSTPPGPTDTQYF,TGTGCCAGCAGCTCTACACCCCCGGGACCCACAGATACGCAGTATTTT
NA,TRBD2,TRBV3-1,TRBJ2-1,CASSQVLRTSGSHEQFF,TGTGCCTCCAGCCAAGTTCTTCGGACTAGCGGGAGCCATGAGCAGTTCTTC